These 18 T cell receptor beta chains were sequenced from one sample in a study of cytomegalovirus exposure and HLA in healthy donors. The PCR used 60 Vbeta and 13 Jbeta primers. Assay: immunoSEQ multiplex PCR; the TCRdb copy retains only in-frame clones and omits some. This listing includes around 140,000 clones. Material: PBMCs. These receptors were obtained from a male donor in good health and CMV-seronegative.

This chain joins TRBV6-5 and TRBJ1-4; tentative D call: TRBD1 (6 bases). Germline assignment: CDR1 MNHEY and CDR2 SVGAGI. The CDR3 covers 15 residues. V shed 2 bases and J shed 7 bases, with 14 bases lying between them. CDR3 protein: CASSYVGEQGEKLFF. The CDR3 DNA reads as TGTGCCAGCAGTTACGTGGGAGAACAGGGTGAAAAACTGTTTTTT.

CDR3: CASSPHKGREETQYF. CDR3 nucleotides: TGTGCCAGCTCACCCCATAAGGGGCGCGAAGAGACCCAGTACTTC. This chain links TRBV18 with TRBJ2-5; the D gene is possibly TRBD1 (5 bases). The germline V gene encodes CDR1 KGHSH and CDR2 LQKENI. The V gene lost 3 bases and the J gene lost 3 bases, with 14 bases spanning the gap. The CDR3 length is 15 residues.

The J gene is TRBJ1-2, the V gene TRBV13, with 7 bases fitting TRBD1. Germline V lookup: CDR1 PRHDT, CDR2 FYEKMQ (reference sequence). V was pared by 3 bases and J by 4 bases, with 8 bases of the junction left unmatched. The CDR3 length is 15 residues. In DNA, the CDR3 is TGTGCCAGCAGCTTCAGACAGGGAATGGGCTATGGCTACACCTTC. Residues: CASSFRQGMGYGYTF.

The J gene is TRBJ1-2, the V gene TRBV6-5, with D perhaps matching TRBD1 (6 bases). This CDR3 has 14 residues. The germline V gene encodes CDR1 MNHEY and CDR2 SVGAGI. Trimming took 6 bases from V and 5 from J, leaving 16 bases between them. This CDR3 is CASRSWGGRYGYTF. The CDR3 DNA follows: TGTGCCAGCAGATCTTGGGGGGGGCGGTATGGCTACACCTTC.

This rearrangement joins TRBV5-1 to TRBJ1-2; possible D gene TRBD1, 5 bases. Germline V lookup: CDR1 SGHRS, CDR2 YFSETQ. This CDR3 contains 14 residues. Trimming shortened V by 5 bases and J by 2 bases, and 13 bases separated the two germline ends. The CDR3 coding sequence is TGCGCCAGCAGGGACAATCCGACCAACTATGGCTACACCTTC. Its translation is CASRDNPTNYGYTF.

The rearrangement joins TRBV6-5 to TRBJ2-1; 7 bases are a match to TRBD2. The CDR3 is 15 amino acids. Germline V CDR1 and CDR2: MNHEY, SVGAGI. Trimming at V came to 7 bases and at J to 2 bases, leaving 8 bases not matched to a gene. Written as DNA, the CDR3 is TGTGCCAGCACCAATCTAGCGGCCCCCTACAATGAGCAGTTCTTC. Its protein is CASTNLAAPYNEQFF.

V gene TRBV18 combines with J gene TRBJ2-7; TRBD2 aligns across 11 bases. J lost 2 bases, V lost 3 bases, and 3 bases had no gene match. This CDR3 spans 15 amino acids. Germline values: CDR1 KGHSH, CDR2 LQKENI. In DNA, the CDR3 is TGTGCCAGCTCACCGGGGACTAGCGGACCCTACGAGCAGTACTTC. Its protein product is CASSPGTSGPYEQYF. The full variable domain, completed using reference TRBV18 and TRBJ2-7, is NAGVMQNPRHLVRRRGQEARLRCSPMKGHSHVYWYRQLPEEGLKFMVYLQKENIIDESGMPKERFSAEFPKEGPSILRIQQVVRGDSAAYFCASSPGTSGPYEQYFGPGTRLTVT.

This chain links TRBV4-3 with TRBJ2-5; TRBD2 aligns across 9 bases. This CDR3 comprises 18 residues. With 1 base clipped from V and 4 bases from J, the junction kept 13 bases outside the gene matches. Germline V gene lookup returns CDR1 LGHNA and CDR2 YSLEER. The chain's CDR3 is CASSQGAWWGGGVETQYF. CDR3 DNA sequence: TGCGCCAGCAGCCAAGGGGCGTGGTGGGGCGGGGGGGTAGAGACCCAGTACTTC.

This sequence joins TRBV5-4 and TRBJ1-1; 8 bases line up with TRBD1. CDR1 SGHNT and CDR2 YYREEE come from the germline V gene (reference sequence). J gave up 4 bases and V 1 base, and 9 bases lay outside the gene matches. CDR3 length: 16 amino acids. CDR3 in amino acids: CASSLRDRGRGTEAFF. DNA of the CDR3: TGTGCCAGCAGCTTGAGAGACAGGGGAAGGGGCACTGAAGCTTTCTTT.

The chain carries TRBV19 and TRBJ2-3; D remains ambiguous. CDR3 length: 13 amino acids. CDR1 is LNHDA, CDR2 SQIVND, per germline (reference sequence). V shed 8 bases and J shed 0 bases, with 9 bases lying between them. CDR3 residues: CASCHSSTDTQYF. The CDR3 nucleotides read TGTGCCAGTTGTCATAGCAGCACAGATACGCAGTATTTT.

The chain is built from TRBV27 and TRBJ2-3, with TRBD1 matching 11 bases. J was trimmed by 3 bases and V by 3 bases; bases with no gene match: 5. Germline loops: CDR1 MNHEY, CDR2 SMNVEV (reference sequence). CDR3 length equals 16 residues. DNA of the CDR3: TGTGCCAGCAGTTTCCCGGACAGGGGGCAAACAGATACGCAGTATTTT. Its translation is CASSFPDRGQTDTQYF.

This sequence joins TRBV7-6 and TRBJ1-4, with 7 bases fitting TRBD1. Trimming at V came to 5 bases and at J to 4 bases, leaving 4 bases not matched to a gene. This CDR3 is 14 amino acids long. Germline assignment: CDR1 SGHVS and CDR2 FNYEAQ. The CDR3 protein is CASSKGDSNEKLFF. CDR3 in DNA: TGTGCCAGCAGCAAGGGGGACAGTAATGAAAAACTGTTTTTT.

The rearrangement joins TRBV6-1 to TRBJ2-5; D remains ambiguous. The CDR3 is 11 residues long. Per germline, CDR1 MNHNS and CDR2 SASEGT. V lost 11 bases to trimming and J lost 1 base, with 8 bases between them. CDR3 nucleotides: TGTGCCGCACAGTCCCAAGAGACCCAGTACTTC. Amino acids: CAAQSQETQYF.

The V and J genes are TRBV6-5 and TRBJ1-5; TRBD1 aligns across 11 bases. Trimming cost V 0 bases and J 5 bases; bases outside gene matches: 0. Germline values: CDR1 MNHEY, CDR2 SVGAGI. CDR3 length: 15 residues. As DNA, the CDR3 is TGTGCCAGCAGTTACTCGGGACAGGGGGATCAGCCCCAGCATTTT. Its protein product is CASSYSGQGDQPQHF.

The V gene is TRBV27, the J gene TRBJ2-3; 11 positions agree with TRBD2. The germline V gene encodes CDR1 MNHEY and CDR2 SMNVEV (reference sequence). The V segment lost 4 bases and the J segment 5 bases; nucleotides outside the gene matches: 5. This CDR3 has 15 residues. CDR3 protein: CASSYSGRERDTQYF. In DNA form, the CDR3 reads TGTGCCAGCAGTTATAGCGGGAGGGAAAGAGATACGCAGTATTTT.

This chain links TRBV20-1 with TRBJ1-1; unclear D gene. Germline V gene data show CDR1 as DFQATT and CDR2 as SNEGSKA (reference sequence). V was clipped by 8 bases and J by 0 bases, with 7 bases between them. The CDR3 is 11 residues long. CDR3 bases: TGCAGTACATACCTGAACACTGAAGCTTTCTTT. This translates into CSTYLNTEAFF.

The chain combines TRBV18 with TRBJ1-1, with D possibly TRBD1 on 6 matching bases. CDR1 KGHSH and CDR2 LQKENI come from the germline V gene. The CDR3 spans 13 residues. With 3 bases removed from V and 14 bases from J, the gap between germline ends came to 19 bases. DNA of the CDR3: TGTGCCAGCTCACCGCCCACAGGGACGGGGAGCTTCTTT. Amino acids: CASSPPTGTGSFF.

J is TRBJ1-1 and V is TRBV9, with TRBD1 matching over 7 bases. Looked up from germline, CDR1 is SGDLS and CDR2 is YYNGEE. V lost 4 bases, J lost 1 base, and 16 bases stayed unmatched. This CDR3 is 18 amino acids long. This CDR3 is CASSPIGGRGNKNTEAFF. The CDR3 bases are TGTGCCAGCAGCCCAATCGGGGGCAGGGGGAACAAGAACACTGAAGCTTTCTTT.